These T cell receptor beta chains were read from a single sample in a study of Ad26.COV2.S vaccination and SARS-CoV-2 variants. Libraries were prepared by immunoSEQ multiplex PCR; TCRdb keeps only in-frame clonotypes and omits some of them. Of more than 300,000 clones in the sample, 85% were seen once. The specimen comprised peripheral blood, sampled in a trial of Ad26.COV2.S vaccine versus placebo. Receptors were obtained from a person aged 18-65 years who received the Ad26.COV2.S COVID-19 vaccine or a placebo. The CDR3 runs from the conserved cysteine through the conserved F or W. The D gene is left open where the match is weak. Not every row has a clone size; where given, it reads once, few, many or a size class.

TRBJ1-1,TRBV28,once,TRBD1,CASSPRDRVNTEAFF,TGTGCCAGCAGTCCGCGGGACAGAGTGAACACTGAAGCTTTCTTT
TRBJ2-7,TRBV28,.,.,CASSPRGAYEQYF,TGTGCCAGCAGCCCCCGGGGGGCTTACGAGCAGTACTTC
TRBJ1-3,TRBV27,.,TRBD1,CASSTGAHSGNTIYF,TGTGCCAGCAGCACAGGGGCCCACTCTGGAAACACCATATATTTT
TRBJ1-2,TRBV28,.,.,CASFSASNYGYTF,TGTGCCAGCTTTTCAGCCTCTAACTATGGCTACACCTTC
TRBJ1-2,TRBV18,once,TRBD1,CASSPDLDRVFGYTF,TGTGCCAGCTCACCCGATTTGGACAGGGTCTTCGGCTACACCTTC
TRBJ1-6,TRBV19,.,.,CATQGPGMGSPLHF,TGTGCCACCCAAGGGCCAGGGATGGGTTCACCCCTCCACTTT
TRBJ1-5,TRBV28,.,.,CASSSSQNSNQPQHF,TGTGCCAGCAGTTCCTCCCAAAATAGCAATCAGCCCCAGCATTTT
TRBJ1-6,TRBV3-1/TRBV3-2,.,TRBD1,CASSLTGEISPLHF,TGTGCCAGCAGCTTGACAGGGGAGATTTCACCCCTCCACTTT
TRBJ1-1,TRBV27,.,TRBD1,CASSLGGLQTEAFF,TGTGCCAGTTCTTTAGGGGGCCTGCAAACTGAAGCTTTCTTT
TRBJ2-2,TRBV4-2,few,.,CASSQDSRDGELFF,TGTGCCAGCAGCCAAGATAGCCGCGACGGGGAGCTGTTTTTT
TRBJ1-2,TRBV4-1,.,.,CASSQEGQLYGYTF,TGCGCCAGCAGCCAAGAAGGGCAGCTCTATGGCTACACCTTC
TRBJ2-7,TRBV30,.,TRBD2,CALSGASGGRYEQYF,TGTGCCTTGTCCGGGGCTAGCGGGGGCAGGTACGAGCAGTACTTC
TRBJ2-7,TRBV24-1,.,.,CATSPGRSYEQYF,TGTGCCACCAGCCCGGGACGGTCCTACGAGCAGTACTTC
TRBJ2-2,TRBV12-5,.,TRBD1,CASGSTRGRNTGELFF,TGTGCTAGTGGTTCTACCAGGGGGCGGAACACCGGGGAGCTGTTTTTT
TRBJ2-4,TRBV18,.,.,CASSPPALQGALGNIQYF,TGTGCCAGCTCACCACCGGCGCTGCAAGGGGCGCTCGGAAACATTCAGTACTTC
TRBJ2-7,TRBV7-9,many,TRBD1,CASSLVVTGGSYEQYF,TGTGCCAGCAGCTTAGTTGTGACAGGGGGAAGCTACGAGCAGTACTTC
TRBJ1-3,TRBV29-1,.,TRBD1,CSVRTGGNTIYF,TGCAGCGTCAGGACAGGGGGAAACACCATATATTTT
TRBJ2-2,TRBV27,.,TRBD1,CASSPVGQGATGELFF,TGTGCCAGCAGTCCCGTCGGACAGGGGGCTACCGGGGAGCTGTTTTTT
TRBJ1-2,TRBV18,few,TRBD1,CASSPYRGDGYTF,TGTGCCAGCTCACCATACAGGGGCGATGGCTACACCTTC
TRBJ2-1,TRBV7-9,.,.,CASSLDAVRLFGEQFF,TGTGCCAGCAGCTTAGACGCGGTCAGGTTGTTTGGTGAGCAGTTCTTC
TRBJ1-3,TRBV29-1,.,.,CSVAYQGRSGNTIYF,TGCAGCGTTGCATATCAGGGCCGCTCTGGAAACACCATATATTTT
TRBJ1-2,TRBV6-5,.,.,CASSPAGGYTF,TGTGCCAGCAGTCCTGCCGGTGGCTACACCTTC
TRBJ1-2,TRBV7-9,.,.,CASSPSSRANYGYTF,TGTGCCAGCAGCCCCTCGAGCAGGGCCAACTATGGCTACACCTTC
TRBJ1-6,TRBV18,.,TRBD1,CASSPDRGNRSPLHF,TGTGCCAGCTCACCCGACAGGGGCAATCGATCACCCCTCCACTTT